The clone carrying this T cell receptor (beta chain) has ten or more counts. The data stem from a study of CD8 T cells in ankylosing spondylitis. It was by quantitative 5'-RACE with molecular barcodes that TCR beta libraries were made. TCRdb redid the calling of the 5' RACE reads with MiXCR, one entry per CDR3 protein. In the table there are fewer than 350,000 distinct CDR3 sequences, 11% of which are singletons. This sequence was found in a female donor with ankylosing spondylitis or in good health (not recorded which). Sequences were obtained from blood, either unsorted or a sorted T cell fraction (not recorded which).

Here the CDR3 reads CASSPRPGGNEQFF. The DNA for the CDR3 is TGTGCCAGCAGCCCCAGACCGGGAGGCAATGAGCAGTTCTTC. The gene calls are TRBV7-2 and TRBJ2-1; TRBD2 matches at 7 bases. CDR1 is SGHTA and CDR2 is FQGNSA in the germline V gene. Trimming removed 5 bases from V and 6 bases from J; junction bases left unmatched: 7. The CDR3 is 14 residues long. Based on the CDR3 plus reference TRBV7-2 and TRBJ2-1, the full variable domain is GAGVSQSPSNKVTEKGKDVELRCDPISGHTALYWYRQSLGQGLEFLIYFQGNSAPDKSGLPSDRFSAERTGGSVSTLTIQRTQQEDSAVYLCASSPRPGGNEQFFGPGTRLTVL.